A selection of T cell receptor beta chains follows, all from one sample in a study of blood T cell repertoires in COVID-19. Clones were read by immunoSEQ multiplex PCR, and TCRdb kept only the in-frame ones, dropping some. Of around 300,000 clones in the sample, over 70% were seen once. Sequenced: PBMCs or T cells enriched from blood (not recorded which). The receptors come from a man younger than 40 who had recovered from COVID-19. Each CDR3 is given with its conserved first and last residue. D genes are given only for firm matches. For some rows the clone size is stated as once, few or many, or as a class when expanded; others skip it.

V gene	D gene	clone size	J gene	CDR3 DNA	CDR3 protein
TRBV19	NA	NA	TRBJ1-4	TGTGCCAGTAGCCGGGACACCCTAGGGGAAAAACTGTTTTTT	CASSRDTLGEKLFF
TRBV19	NA	NA	TRBJ2-7	TGTGCCAGTAGGCCAAACAGGGTACCCCCCCCCTACGAGCAGTACTTC	CASRPNRVPPPYEQYF
TRBV4-1	TRBD2	NA	TRBJ2-2	TGCGCCAGCAGCCACGAGGGGGAGGTAGCGGGGGTCACCGGGGAGCTGTTTTTT	CASSHEGEVAGVTGELFF
TRBV7-9	NA	NA	TRBJ2-6	TGTGCCAGCAGCTTAGTGGCAGGGTCTGGGGCCAACGTCCTGACTTTC	CASSLVAGSGANVLTF
TRBV18	TRBD2	NA	TRBJ2-7	TGTGCCAGCTCACCATCCAGACTAGCCCACGAGCAGTACTTC	CASSPSRLAHEQYF
TRBV28	NA	once	TRBJ2-4	TGTGCCAGCAGTTTACGCGCAGGTCCAGCCAAAAACATTCAGTACTTC	CASSLRAGPAKNIQYF
TRBV2	NA	NA	TRBJ1-3	TGTGCCAGCAGTATGGACACACCGAGCTCTGGAAACACCATATATTTT	CASSMDTPSSGNTIYF
TRBV2	NA	NA	TRBJ1-3	TGTGCCAGCAGATTAGAGAGCTCTGGAAACACCATATATTTT	CASRLESSGNTIYF
TRBV7-9	NA	NA	TRBJ1-3	TGTGCCAGCAGCTTAAAGGACACATTCTCTGGAAACACCATATATTTT	CASSLKDTFSGNTIYF
TRBV11-2	NA	NA	TRBJ2-2	TGTGCCAGCAGCTCGAATAAGGGGAGGACCGGGGAGCTGTTTTTT	CASSSNKGRTGELFF
TRBV30	TRBD2	once	TRBJ2-5	TGTGCCTGGATCAGACTAGCTCTGTTCCAAGAGACCCAGTACTTC	CAWIRLALFQETQYF
TRBV7-9	NA	NA	TRBJ2-7	TGTGCCAGCAGCCCCCCCAACTACGAGCAGTACTTC	CASSPPNYEQYF
TRBV5-1	NA	NA	TRBJ2-2	TGCGCCAGCAGCTTTTTCGACACGGCCACCGGGGAGCTGTTTTTT	CASSFFDTATGELFF
TRBV5-1	TRBD2	few	TRBJ2-1	TGCGCCAGCAGCCAGACTAGCGGGGGGTCTAATGAGCAGTTCTTC	CASSQTSGGSNEQFF
TRBV3-1/TRBV3-2	NA	once	TRBJ1-5	TGTGCCAGCAGCCAAGAAACGGGTCAGCCCCAGCATTTT	CASSQETGQPQHF
TRBV7-9	NA	NA	TRBJ1-2	TGTGCCAGCAGCTTAGGACGGGACAACAACTATGGCTACACCTTC	CASSLGRDNNYGYTF
TRBV2	NA	NA	TRBJ2-2	TGTGCCAGCAGTCTCGGAACAGCTAACACCGGGGAGCTGTTTTTT	CASSLGTANTGELFF
TRBV28	TRBD1	NA	TRBJ1-2	TGTGCCAGCAGACCACAGGGGCCCGGTGGCTACACCTTC	CASRPQGPGGYTF
TRBV7-9	NA	NA	TRBJ2-7	TGTGCCAGCAGCAACCCCCGGACTGCCCTAATTGAGCAGTACTTC	CASSNPRTALIEQYF
TRBV19	TRBD1	NA	TRBJ2-3	TGTGCCAGTAGTTCAAGTACAGGGGTGTCAGATACGCAGTATTTT	CASSSSTGVSDTQYF
TRBV27	TRBD1	NA	TRBJ2-1	TGTGCCAGCACCTTTGGGCCGGGACAGGGGTGGAATGAGCAGTTCTTC	CASTFGPGQGWNEQFF
TRBV9	NA	NA	TRBJ2-3	TGTGCCAGCAGCCACGGGGGTAGCACAGATACGCAGTATTTT	CASSHGGSTDTQYF
TRBV18	NA	NA	TRBJ2-7	TGTGCCAGCTCACCATCAGGGATCGAGCAGTACTTC	CASSPSGIEQYF
TRBV2	NA	NA	TRBJ2-6	TGTGCCAGCAGTGTAGTCTCTGGGGCCAACGTCCTGACTTTC	CASSVVSGANVLTF
TRBV5-1	NA	few	TRBJ1-1	TGCGCCAGCAGCTTGGACAGGCCGAACACTGAAGCTTTCTTT	CASSLDRPNTEAFF
TRBV7-2	NA	NA	TRBJ1-5	TGTGCCAGCAGCTCTCCAGGGATGGGCAATCAGCCCCAGCATTTT	CASSSPGMGNQPQHF
TRBV5-4	TRBD2	NA	TRBJ2-1	TGTGCCAGCAGCTTGGCGGGGGGATGGTCCTACAATGAGCAGTTCTTC	CASSLAGGWSYNEQFF
TRBV19	NA	NA	TRBJ2-7	TGTGCCAGTAGTATCGACTCCCAGAGCTCCTACGAGCAGTACTTC	CASSIDSQSSYEQYF
TRBV12-5	TRBD2	NA	TRBJ2-1	TGTGCTAGTGGTTTGGGGCTAGCGGGGGCCAATGAGCAGTTCTTC	CASGLGLAGANEQFF
TRBV6-1	TRBD1	NA	TRBJ1-4	TGTGCCAGCAGTGAGTTCAGGGGGCTCGGCCCGGGAAAACTGTTTTTT	CASSEFRGLGPGKLFF
TRBV4-1	NA	NA	TRBJ1-4	TGCGCCAGCAGCGTCGGACAGTTTAATGAAAAACTGTTTTTT	CASSVGQFNEKLFF
TRBV7-9	NA	NA	TRBJ2-3	TGTGCCAGCAGCTTAGCGGAGGTAGCGTTAGACACAGATACGCAGTATTTT	CASSLAEVALDTDTQYF
TRBV4-1	TRBD1	NA	TRBJ1-6	TGCGCCAGCAGCCGGTATAGTGCGGGACAGGGTGTGGTGAATTCACCCCTCCACTTT	CASSRYSAGQGVVNSPLHF
TRBV3-1/TRBV3-2	NA	NA	TRBJ2-7	TGTGCCAGCAAACCAGGGGGGCAGTACGAGCAGTACTTC	CASKPGGQYEQYF
TRBV19	NA	few	TRBJ2-5	TGTGCCAGTAGTGGACGGACAGCCCAAGAGACCCAGTACTTC	CASSGRTAQETQYF
TRBV7-8	NA	NA	TRBJ1-6	TGTGCCAGCAGACTACAGGGTACCATTAATTCACCCCTCCACTTT	CASRLQGTINSPLHF
TRBV12-3/TRBV12-4	NA	NA	TRBJ1-2	TGTGCCAGCAGTTCCCCCCTGAACTATGGCTACACCTTC	CASSSPLNYGYTF
TRBV27	TRBD1	NA	TRBJ1-1	TGTGCCAGCAGTAGAATAAGGACAGGGGGCCTGAACACTGAAGCTTTCTTT	CASSRIRTGGLNTEAFF
TRBV19	TRBD1	NA	TRBJ2-3	TGTGCCAGTAGTACTGGGACAGGTTGGAGAACAAATACGCAGTATTTT	CASSTGTGWRTNTQYF
TRBV19	NA	once	TRBJ1-6	TGTGCCAGTCAGACAGGCTTCAATTCACCCCTCCACTTT	CASQTGFNSPLHF
TRBV12-3/TRBV12-4	NA	NA	TRBJ1-1	TGTGCCAGCAGTACTCCGCTGAACACTGAAGCTTTCTTT	CASSTPLNTEAFF
TRBV5-6	NA	NA	TRBJ2-1	TGTGCCAGCTCCATGGCGGCTGGGGAGTTTCGCAATGAGCAGTTCTTC	CASSMAAGEFRNEQFF
TRBV30	TRBD2	NA	TRBJ2-3	TGTGCCTGGAGTGGGCGGGGGTTCACAGATACGCAGTATTTT	CAWSGRGFTDTQYF
TRBV3-1/TRBV3-2	TRBD1	NA	TRBJ1-3	TGTGCCAGCAGCCTTACGGGACAGGCAATCCTCTCTGGAAACACCATATATTTT	CASSLTGQAILSGNTIYF
TRBV5-6	NA	few	TRBJ1-4	TGTGCCAGCAGCCCCGGGCAGGGGCTAGGTAATGAAAAACTGTTTTTT	CASSPGQGLGNEKLFF
TRBV15	NA	NA	TRBJ1-2	TGTGCCACCACTGGGGCCAGCTATGGCTACACCTTC	CATTGASYGYTF
TRBV7-9	TRBD1	NA	TRBJ2-3	TGTGCCAGCTTCACGACAGGGGGCTTCACAGATACGCAGTATTTT	CASFTTGGFTDTQYF
TRBV12-1	NA	NA	TRBJ1-4	TGTGCCAGCAGCTTAAAAGTCGGGGAAAAACTGTTTTTT	CASSLKVGEKLFF
TRBV7-8	NA	NA	TRBJ2-7	TGTGCCAGCAGCCCCCGGACTGGGTACGAGCAGTACTTC	CASSPRTGYEQYF
TRBV28	NA	NA	TRBJ1-1	TGTGCCACCGGGGGGCGGAACACTGAAGCTTTCTTT	CATGGRNTEAFF
TRBV28	TRBD1	once	TRBJ1-6	TGTGCCAGCAGTCACAGGGGGTCTTATAATTCACCCCTCCACTTT	CASSHRGSYNSPLHF
TRBV5-4	TRBD2	NA	TRBJ2-5	TGTGCCAGCAGCTTGGCTGGGCTAGCGGGGGGTTTACCGGAGACCCAGTACTTC	CASSLAGLAGGLPETQYF